The 20 T cell receptor beta chains in this list originate from one sample, sequenced in a study of blood T cells in healthy people across ages. PCR was performed a second time for roughly 7 to 11 cycles using a sample-barcoded 5' primer and a J-beta primer mix. TCRdb reprocessed the 5' RACE reads with MiXCR, giving one entry per CDR3 protein. Of 1,800,000 or so distinct CDR3 sequences listed, more than 35% were seen once; the top ten hold about 21%. The material sequenced was blood. Receptors originate from a human donor in good health.

This chain links TRBV24-1 with TRBJ2-5; 8 bases line up with TRBD2. The last part of the DNA fits TRBJ2-7 better; the J call may be wrong. The CDR3 covers 13 residues. The germline gives CDR1 KGHDR, CDR2 SFDVKD. In DNA, the CDR3 is TGTGCCATCTCGTCCGGGACTAGGGTCGAGCAGTACTTC. Amino acids: CAISSGTRVEQYF.

This clonotype showed up just a few times. The V call is TRBV5-1, the J call TRBJ2-1; 9 bases line up with TRBD2. Germline lookup yields CDR1 SGHRS and CDR2 YFSETQ. The CDR3 spans 17 residues. V shed 4 bases, J shed 6 bases, and the junction held 14 bases outside the gene matches. The CDR3 sequence is CASSPTQLSGGVNEQFF. Here the CDR3 DNA reads TGCGCCAGCAGCCCGACCCAACTTAGCGGGGGAGTCAATGAGCAGTTCTTC. Together with reference TRBV5-1 and TRBJ2-1, the CDR3 gives the full variable domain: KAGVTQTPRYLIKTRGQQVTLSCSPISGHRSVSWYQQTPGQGLQFLFEYFSETQRNKGNFPGRFSGRQFSNSRSEMNVSTLELGDSALYLCASSPTQLSGGVNEQFFGPGTRLTVL.

This chain uses TRBV7-9 with TRBJ2-7; a weak D match, TRBD1 (5 bases). CDR1 is SEHNR, CDR2 FQNEAQ, per germline (reference sequence). The CDR3 covers 16 residues. Trimming removed 5 bases at V and 5 bases at J, with 22 bases between. DNA of the CDR3: TGTGCCAGCAGCCCCCAACAGGCGCCTCCGGGTAACGAGCAGTACTTC. It specifies CASSPQQAPPGNEQYF.

This clonotype was picked up a small number of times. V and J are TRBV4-1 and TRBJ2-7; no firm D call. There are 16 residues in the CDR3. V was pared by 1 base and J by 4 bases, with 17 bases between. Germline CDR1 MGHRA, CDR2 YSYEKL. The CDR3 sequence: CASSQGALGSKYEQYF. DNA of the CDR3: TGCGCCAGCAGCCAAGGCGCCCTGGGCTCGAAATACGAGCAGTACTTC.

This clonotype was seen only a few times. V gene TRBV5-1 combines with J gene TRBJ2-6; D ambiguous. V was shortened by 0 bases and J by 2 bases, with 6 bases between the two germline ends. This CDR3 is 15 amino acids long. Germline-derived CDR1 and CDR2 are SGHRS and YFSETQ. The chain's CDR3 is CASSLVTPGANVLTF. The CDR3 DNA follows: TGCGCCAGCAGCTTGGTAACCCCTGGGGCCAACGTCCTGACTTTC.

The CDR3, as DNA: TGTGCCAGCAGCTCGGATATTGGACGGTCTGAGCAGTACTTC. Translated: CASSSDIGRSEQYF. The chain joins TRBV7-9 to TRBJ2-7; D not certain. The CDR3 is made up of 14 amino acids. The germline V gene has CDR1 SEHNR and CDR2 FQNEAQ (reference sequence). The V end lost 4 bases, the J end lost 7 bases, and 17 bases lay between the germline ends.

This clonotype has just a few counts. The chain uses TRBV28 and TRBJ2-3; D gene unclear. Germline V gives CDR1 MDHEN, CDR2 SYDVKM. This CDR3 region has 11 residues. With 10 bases removed from V and 6 bases from J, the gap between germline ends came to 11 bases. Here the CDR3 DNA reads TGTGCCAACGGAAGTGCGGATACGCAGTATTTT. Translated, it gives CANGSADTQYF.

In its sample, this clonotype was seen a few times. The chain couples TRBV7-9 to TRBJ2-6, with TRBD2 as a possible D gene (6 bases). V shed 1 base and J shed 2 bases, with 15 bases lying between them. The CDR3 extends over 18 amino acids. Germline lookup yields CDR1 SEHNR and CDR2 FQNEAQ (reference sequence). The CDR3 region has the DNA TGTGCCAGCAGCTTAGAAGGGACTTTCACGGCTGGGGCCAACGTCCTGACTTTC. It encodes CASSLEGTFTAGANVLTF. Supplemented by reference TRBV7-9 and TRBJ2-6, the full variable domain reads DTGVSQNPRHKITKRGQNVTFRCDPISEHNRLYWYRQTLGQGPEFLTYFQNEAQLEKSRLLSDRFSAERPKGSFSTLEIQRTEQGDSAMYLCASSLEGTFTAGANVLTFGAGSRLTVL.

Regarding this clonotype: One end of the junction does not line up with germline, which may come from a read error. The V call is TRBV9, the J call TRBJ2-3; TRBD2 matches at 8 bases. Germline V lookup: CDR1 SGDLS, CDR2 YYNGEE. The CDR3 consists of 15 residues. In nucleotides, the CDR3 is TGTGCCGGCAGCTTTCAGCGGGGGAGCACAGATACGCAGTATTTT. It is translated as CAGSFQRGSTDTQYF. Drawing the rest from reference TRBV9 and TRBJ2-3, the complete variable domain is DSGVTQTPKHLITATGQRVTLRCSPRSGDLSVYWYQQSLDQGLQFLIQYYNGEERAKGNILERFSAQQFPDLHSELNLSSLELGDSALYFCAGSFQRGSTDTQYFGPGTRLTVL.

The V call is TRBV10-3, the J call TRBJ1-2; a possible D gene is TRBD1 (6 bases). The germline CDR1 and CDR2 sequences are ENHRY and SYGVKD. The CDR3 is 12 amino acids. V was cut by 6 bases and J by 5 bases, with 10 bases left in between. The CDR3, as DNA: TGTGCCATCAGCAACAGGGAGTATGGCTACACCTTC. It codes for CAISNREYGYTF.

This clonotype has more than one count but fewer than ten. The CDR3 region has the DNA TGCAGTGCTAGCCTAGCACTCTACAATGAGCAGTTCTTC. It is translated as CSASLALYNEQFF. V gene TRBV20-1 combines with J gene TRBJ2-1, with D possibly being TRBD2 (5 bases). Trimming took 3 bases from V and 3 from J, leaving 9 bases between them. The CDR3 consists of 13 residues. Germline CDR1 reads DFQATT; CDR2 reads SNEGSKA (reference sequence).

In its sample, this clonotype was seen many times. The chain combines TRBV6-4 with TRBJ2-2; D unclear. Trimming stripped 4 bases from V and 3 bases from J, with 9 bases between. CDR1 MRHNA and CDR2 SNTAGT come from the germline V gene. The CDR3 is 14 residues long. The CDR3 spells CASSAGPDTGELFF. In DNA form, the CDR3 reads TGTGCCAGCAGTGCAGGTCCGGACACCGGGGAGCTGTTTTTT.

The chain couples TRBV24-1 to TRBJ2-3; D unclear. Per germline, CDR1 KGHDR and CDR2 SFDVKD. The CDR3 has 17 amino acids. The V gene lost 4 bases and the J gene lost 2 bases, with 18 bases spanning the gap. The CDR3 loop reads CATSDPLVPGPTDTQYF. The CDR3 bases are TGTGCCACCAGTGACCCACTTGTTCCAGGTCCCACAGATACGCAGTATTTT.

This chain uses TRBV29-1 with TRBJ1-1, with D hard to call. The germline V and J ends were trimmed by 7 bases and 0 bases, with 6 bases remaining between them. From germline, CDR1 is SQVTM and CDR2 ANQGSEA. This CDR3 comprises 11 residues. DNA of the CDR3: TGCAGCGCCACCATGAACACTGAAGCTTTCTTT. The encoded protein is CSATMNTEAFF.

The chain carries TRBV2 and TRBJ1-4; 10 positions match TRBD1. J was trimmed by 8 bases and V by 7 bases; bases with no gene match: 4. The CDR3 extends over 13 amino acids. CDR1 and CDR2 (germline): SNHLY, FYNNEI. This CDR3 reads CASKGQGGEKLFF. CDR3 in DNA: TGTGCCAGCAAAGGACAGGGGGGCGAAAAACTGTTTTTT. The entire variable domain, with the rest obtained from reference TRBV2 and TRBJ1-4, is as follows: EPEVTQTPSHQVTQMGQEVILRCVPISNHLYFYWYRQILGQKVEFLVSFYNNEISEKSEIFDDQFSVERPDGSNFTLKIRSTKLEDSAMYFCASKGQGGEKLFFGSGTQLSVL.

There are many counts of this clonotype. The V gene is TRBV29-1, the J gene TRBJ2-7; 9 nucleotides agree with TRBD1. The trim removed 8 bases at V and 5 bases at J, leaving 7 bases unmatched. CDR1 and CDR2 from the germline V gene are SQVTM and ANQGSEA. This CDR3 contains 12 residues. CDR3 nucleotide sequence: TGCAGCACCTGGGACAGGGTCAACGAGCAGTACTTC. It translates to CSTWDRVNEQYF.

To note about this clonotype: A single base separates this from a much larger clone, so it may be a read error. The V call is TRBV4-3, the J call TRBJ1-2; TRBD1 might be the D (5 bases). The CDR3 has 15 residues. V shed 4 bases and J shed 6 bases, with 18 bases lying between them. Looked up from germline, CDR1 is LGHNA and CDR2 is YSLEER. CDR3 nucleotide sequence: TGCGCCAGCAGCCGACCTCACCAAGGACAAGATGGCTACACCTTC. Translated, it gives CASSRPHQGQDGYTF.

This chain uses TRBV20-1 with TRBJ1-2; 9 nucleotides match TRBD1. Germline CDR1 is DFQATT and CDR2 is SNEGSKA (reference sequence). J was trimmed by 10 bases and V by 7 bases; bases with no gene match: 7. The CDR3 extends over 11 amino acids. CDR3 residues: CSVSGTGIYTF. CDR3 in DNA: TGCAGTGTTTCCGGGACAGGGATCTACACCTTC.

This clonotype was detected a few times. DNA for the CDR3: TGTGCCAGCAGTCCCGGGACAAAACTGTTTTTT. The encoded protein is CASSPGTKLFF. V is TRBV12-3 or TRBV12-4 and J is TRBJ1-4, with D perhaps TRBD1 (5 bases). Trimming stripped 5 bases from V and 10 bases from J, with 8 bases between. The CDR3 is 11 amino acids.

At least ten counts were recorded for this clonotype. The chain uses TRBV7-9 and TRBJ2-6; D ambiguous. CDR3 length: 14 residues. Trimming pared 3 bases from V and 0 bases from J, leaving 3 bases between. Per germline, CDR1 SEHNR and CDR2 FQNEAQ (reference sequence). As DNA, the CDR3 is TGTGCCAGCAGCTTCGTCTCTGGGGCCAACGTCCTGACTTTC. Translated: CASSFVSGANVLTF.